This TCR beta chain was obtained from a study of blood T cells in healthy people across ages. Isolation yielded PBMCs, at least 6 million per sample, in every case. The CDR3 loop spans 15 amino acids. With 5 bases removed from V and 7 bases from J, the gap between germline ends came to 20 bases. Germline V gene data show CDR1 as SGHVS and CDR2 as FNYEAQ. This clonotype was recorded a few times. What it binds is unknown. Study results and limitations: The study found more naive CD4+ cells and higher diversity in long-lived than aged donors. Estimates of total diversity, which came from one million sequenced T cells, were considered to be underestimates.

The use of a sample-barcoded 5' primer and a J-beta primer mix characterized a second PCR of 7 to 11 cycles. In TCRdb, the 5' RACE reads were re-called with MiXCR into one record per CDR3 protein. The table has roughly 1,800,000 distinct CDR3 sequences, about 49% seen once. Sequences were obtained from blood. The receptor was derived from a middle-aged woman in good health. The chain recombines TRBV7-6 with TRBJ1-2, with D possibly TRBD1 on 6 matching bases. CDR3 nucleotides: TGTGCCAGCAGCCCGGGCACGGTGGGGGGCTCTGGCTACACCTTC. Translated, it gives CASSPGTVGGSGYTF.